This T cell receptor (beta chain) appears in the sequencing data of a study of regulatory T cells. Germline CDR1 and CDR2: GTSNPN and SVGIG (reference sequence). This CDR3 comprises 15 residues. The V gene lost 0 bases and the J gene lost 0 bases, with 8 bases spanning the gap. The primer mix had 52 TRBV and 13 TRBJ primers. Only in-frame clones appear in the TCRdb table, and some are missing; sequencing was by immunoSEQ multiplex PCR. The sample consists of 25,000 to 30,000 clones, 85% to 95% of them appearing once. A remark on this clone: Its specificity is not known.

Patients aged 2 to 39 years had fewer naive T cells. Broader study findings: In CD3G-deficient patients, conventional CD4+ T cells were enriched for hydrophobic CDR3 residues at positions 6 and 7. Regulatory T cells showed the strongest V-J pair restriction and V/J gene skewing among patient repertoires.

Sequencing was done on a sample of conventional CD4+ T cells sorted from blood. The receptor's source is a person in their late teens or twenties with CD3G deficiency. The V call is TRBV30, the J call TRBJ2-2; D is uncertain. The CDR3 DNA reads TGTGCCTGGAGTGTTTTCACAGCGAACACCGGGGAGCTGTTTTTT. Residues: CAWSVFTANTGELFF.